The 5 T cell receptor beta chains below were found in one sample sequenced in a study of T cells after yellow fever vaccination. Via MiXCR, TCRdb re-called the 5' RACE reads, giving one row per CDR3 protein. The table includes under 150,000 distinct CDR3 sequences, 7.7% detected once. This sample comprised CD4+ T cells sorted from PBMCs, obtained 5 days after the yellow fever booster vaccination. These receptors were collected from a man aged 25 to 45 who received the YFV17D yellow fever vaccine.

This clonotype was seen many times. CDR3 loop: CASSLPGQGSQAFF. The DNA for the CDR3 is TGTGCCAGCAGCCTACCGGGACAGGGGTCGCAAGCTTTCTTT. The chain employs TRBV3-1 and TRBJ1-1; 10 bases are shared with TRBD1. The trim removed 4 bases at V and 9 bases at J, leaving 8 bases unmatched. This CDR3 contains 14 residues. Germline CDR1 and CDR2: LGHDT and YNNKEL (reference sequence).

This clonotype was picked up many times. The chain couples TRBV7-2 to TRBJ2-1; possible D gene TRBD2, 5 bases. CDR3 length equals 14 residues. CDR1 and CDR2 (germline): SGHTA, FQGNSA. Trimming pared 4 bases from V and 7 bases from J, leaving 14 bases between. In nucleotides, the CDR3 is TGTGCCAGCAGCTCCGGACTCCCGGGGAATGAGCAGTTCTTC. Translated, it gives CASSSGLPGNEQFF.

This clonotype was detected ten times or more. This chain connects TRBV6-5 to TRBJ2-3, with a weak D call TRBD2 (5 bases). Trimming removed 5 bases at V and 6 bases at J, with 9 bases between. The CDR3 is 12 amino acids. The germline CDR1 and CDR2 sequences are MNHEY and SVGAGI. The CDR3 sequence is CASSHKRDTQYF. DNA for the CDR3: TGTGCCAGCAGTCATAAGCGGGATACGCAGTATTTT.

This clonotype was seen repeatedly, ten times or more. The V gene is TRBV20-1, the J gene TRBJ1-3; a weak D match, TRBD1 (6 bases). V lost 3 bases, J lost 7 bases, and 16 bases lay in between. Per germline, CDR1 DFQATT and CDR2 SNEGSKA (reference sequence). The CDR3 extends over 14 amino acids. The CDR3 region has the DNA TGCAGTGCTAGCGGGGACACGGGAGGCAACACCATATATTTT. It is translated as CSASGDTGGNTIYF.

This clonotype was picked up many times. J is TRBJ2-7 and V is TRBV20-1; a possible D gene is TRBD2 (6 bases). Germline loops: CDR1 DFQATT, CDR2 SNEGSKA (reference sequence). V was shortened by 6 bases and J by 4 bases, with 10 bases between the two germline ends. The CDR3 loop spans 11 amino acids. The CDR3 protein is CSARELYEQYF. DNA of the CDR3: TGCAGTGCCCGGGAGCTGTACGAGCAGTACTTC.